This entry lists 26 T cell receptor beta chains sequenced from one sample in a study of blood T cell repertoires in COVID-19. Here immunoSEQ multiplex PCR was the method, and the copy in TCRdb shows in-frame clones only, minus some. The sample holds fewer than 90,000 clones, approximately 86% seen once. Sequencing used peripheral blood. The source is a man in his sixties or seventies with active COVID-19.

The chain combines TRBV7-2 with TRBJ2-3; TRBD2 matches 15 bases. V dropped 4 bases and J dropped 10; count of bases not matched to a gene: 9. CDR3 length: 16 residues. The germline CDR1 and CDR2 sequences are SGHTA and FQGNSA. The DNA of the CDR3 is TGTGCCAGCAGCTCCAGGACTAGCGGGAGGGCTGGGGCGCAGTATTTT. It specifies CASSSRTSGRAGAQYF.

The chain employs TRBV6-1 and TRBJ2-1; a weak D match, TRBD2 (5 bases). This CDR3 has 15 amino acids. Germline loops: CDR1 MNHNS, CDR2 SASEGT. V lost 2 bases and J lost 1, with 9 bases in between. CDR3 sequence: CASSELGGSYNEQFF. DNA for the CDR3: TGTGCCAGCAGTGAACTAGGCGGGTCCTACAATGAGCAGTTCTTC.

This chain joins TRBV6-5 and TRBJ2-3, with a weak D call TRBD1 (5 bases). The germline V gene has CDR1 MNHEY and CDR2 SVGAGI. Trimming took off 6 bases at V and 6 bases at J, with 13 bases between the two ends. The CDR3 sequence is 13 residues long. The CDR3 DNA follows: TGTGCCAGCAGACTCGACAGTACTGATACGCAGTATTTT. Encoded protein: CASRLDSTDTQYF.

V usage is TRBV19 and J usage is TRBJ1-5, with D unclear. This CDR3 has 12 amino acids. Germline assignment: CDR1 LNHDA and CDR2 SQIVND (reference sequence). Trimming removed 6 bases at V and 1 base at J, with 4 bases between. CDR3 residues: CASSRSNQPQHF. CDR3 in DNA: TGTGCCAGTAGCAGGAGCAATCAGCCCCAGCATTTT.

V gene TRBV7-9 combines with J gene TRBJ2-7; D uncertain. V shed 2 bases and J shed 6 bases, with 14 bases lying between them. From germline, CDR1 is SEHNR and CDR2 FQNEAQ (reference sequence). The CDR3 loop spans 14 amino acids. In DNA form, the CDR3 reads TGTGCCAGCAGCTTATCCTCTTGGGCTCCCGAGCAGTACTTC. It yields the protein CASSLSSWAPEQYF. Drawing the rest from reference TRBV7-9 and TRBJ2-7, the complete variable domain is DTGVSQNPRHKITKRGQNVTFRCDPISEHNRLYWYRQTLGQGPEFLTYFQNEAQLEKSRLLSDRFSAERPKGSFSTLEIQRTEQGDSAMYLCASSLSSWAPEQYFGPGTRLTVT.

Only a few counts were recorded for this clone. In DNA form, the CDR3 reads TGTGCCAGCAGCTTAGGCGGGGCGGGGGGCGCCAATGAGCAGTTCTTC. Protein product: CASSLGGAGGANEQFF. The genes are TRBV7-2 and TRBJ2-1; 8 bases agree with TRBD2. Germline CDR1 reads SGHTA; CDR2 reads FQGNSA. This CDR3 has 16 amino acids. Trimming at V came to 1 base and at J to 6 bases, leaving 8 bases not matched to a gene.

The chain carries TRBV18 and TRBJ2-7; 7 nucleotides agree with TRBD2. Germline CDR1 is KGHSH and CDR2 is LQKENI. The CDR3 spans 15 residues. The trim removed 8 bases at V and 3 bases at J, leaving 13 bases unmatched. CDR3 residues: CASQRLGGTGYEQYF. CDR3 in DNA: TGTGCCAGCCAGCGGTTGGGGGGGACCGGCTACGAGCAGTACTTC.

V is TRBV6-2 or TRBV6-3 and J is TRBJ2-5; D remains ambiguous. The germline V and J ends were trimmed by 4 bases and 4 bases, with 10 bases remaining between them. This CDR3 region has 13 residues. CDR1 is MNHEY and CDR2 is SVGEGT in the germline V gene. The DNA of the CDR3 is TGTGCCAGCAGTTTGGGCCGGCTAGAGACCCAGTACTTC. Amino acid sequence: CASSLGRLETQYF.

This chain links TRBV7-6 with TRBJ2-5; 12 bases align to TRBD2. V trimming: 4 bases; J trimming: 2 bases; junction bases outside the gene matches: 11. Germline CDR1 is SGHVS and CDR2 is FNYEAQ. This CDR3 spans 18 amino acids. The CDR3 nucleotides are TGTGCCAGCAGCTCCAGAAACCTAGCGGGAGGGGGACAAGAGACCCAGTACTTC. Amino acid sequence: CASSSRNLAGGGQETQYF.

This clone showed up just a few times. This chain connects TRBV6-2 or TRBV6-3 to TRBJ1-5, with 7 bases aligning to TRBD1. CDR1 is MNHEY and CDR2 is SVGEGT in the germline V gene. The CDR3 is 16 residues long. The ends lost 2 bases at V and 4 bases at J; junction bases unmatched: 8. CDR3 coding DNA: TGTGCCAGCAGTTACAGCCGGGCAGGGGGGAATCAGCCCCAGCATTTT. This sequence encodes CASSYSRAGGNQPQHF.

This chain joins TRBV6-5 and TRBJ1-6, with unresolved D. The CDR3 is 14 residues long. V lost 8 bases, J lost 1 base, and 9 bases lay in between. Looked up from germline, CDR1 is MNHEY and CDR2 is SVGAGI. This chain's CDR3 is CASCSGSYNSPLHF. CDR3 DNA sequence: TGTGCCAGCTGTAGCGGGTCCTATAATTCACCCCTCCACTTT.

The chain links TRBV6-5 to TRBJ2-7; 10 nucleotides match TRBD1. This CDR3 spans 15 amino acids. The germline gives CDR1 MNHEY, CDR2 SVGAGI. Trimming at V came to 6 bases and at J to 3 bases, leaving 8 bases not matched to a gene. The CDR3 loop is CASRRSRDRGYEQYF. CDR3 in DNA: TGTGCCAGCAGGCGCTCCCGGGACAGGGGCTACGAGCAGTACTTC.

The rearrangement links TRBV7-6 to TRBJ2-1; the match to TRBD2 covers 9 bases. Germline CDR1 SGHVS, CDR2 FNYEAQ. J lost 10 bases, V lost 1 base, and 11 bases had no gene match. The CDR3 is 16 residues long. CDR3 in DNA: TGTGCCAGCAGCTTAGGGGTAGCGGGAGTCCTCGCAGAGCAGTTCTTC. Amino acid sequence: CASSLGVAGVLAEQFF.

This chain uses TRBV11-3 with TRBJ2-7, with D unresolved. Germline CDR1 is SGHNT and CDR2 is YENEEA. There are 13 residues in the CDR3. Trimming took off 5 bases at V and 10 bases at J, with 18 bases between the two ends. CDR3 sequence: CASSPTRPTAQYF. The CDR3 DNA sequence: TGTGCCAGCAGCCCGACCCGCCCGACTGCTCAGTACTTC.

Note on this clone: The sample carries other DNA sequences with the same CDR3. This rearrangement joins TRBV5-4 to TRBJ2-7, with 8 bases aligning to TRBD2. The germline gives CDR1 SGHNT, CDR2 YYREEE (reference sequence). The CDR3 consists of 14 residues. J gave up 3 bases and V 4 bases, and 6 bases lay outside the gene matches. CDR3 amino acids: CASSAPGTSYEQYF. DNA of the CDR3: TGTGCCAGCAGCGCCCCCGGGACTAGCTACGAGCAGTACTTC.

The genes are TRBV2 and TRBJ2-7; D perhaps matches TRBD1 (5 bases). Looked up from germline, CDR1 is SNHLY and CDR2 is FYNNEI. The CDR3 is made up of 13 amino acids. V lost 7 bases, J lost 0 bases, and 10 bases lay in between. The CDR3 bases are TGTGCCAGCAAAGGGGCCGCCTCCTACGAGCAGTACTTC. Amino acid sequence: CASKGAASYEQYF.

Turning to this clone: The junction departs from germline at one end; a sequencing error may be responsible. V is TRBV5-1 and J is TRBJ2-7; D ambiguous. Germline CDR1 and CDR2: SGHRS and YFSETQ. CDR3 length: 10 residues. The CDR3 loop is CASTPPGPHF. The DNA of the CDR3 is TGCGCCAGCACCCCCCCTGGCCCTCACTTC.

The CDR3 sequence: CASSLGRGPDLDEQYF. CDR3 bases: TGTGCCAGCAGCTTGGGCAGGGGCCCCGATCTGGACGAGCAGTACTTC. J is TRBJ2-7 and V is TRBV11-3, with D perhaps matching TRBD1 (6 bases). The CDR3 loop spans 16 amino acids. V shed 3 bases and J shed 5 bases, with 20 bases lying between them. Looked up from germline, CDR1 is SGHNT and CDR2 is YENEEA.

This chain uses TRBV7-2 with TRBJ2-7; no firm D call. The CDR3 is 11 amino acids. Per the germline V gene, CDR1 is SGHTA and CDR2 is FQGNSA. Trimming stripped 0 bases from V and 6 bases from J, with 3 bases between. The CDR3, as DNA: TGTGCCAGCAGCTTAGCGCGCGAGCAGTACTTC. Translation: CASSLAREQYF.

This chain links TRBV6-4 with TRBJ2-7; no clear D. Per germline, CDR1 MRHNA and CDR2 SNTAGT. The CDR3 runs 8 residues. CDR3: CPPGEQYF. DNA of the CDR3: TGTCCCCCCGGCGAGCAGTACTTC.

The chain is built from TRBV6-4 and TRBJ1-1; perhaps TRBD1 as D (5 bases). CDR1 and CDR2 from the germline V gene are MRHNA and SNTAGT. The CDR3 loop spans 13 amino acids. V was trimmed by 4 bases and J by 0 bases, leaving 6 bases between them. CDR3 bases: TGTGCCAGCAGTGCGGACATGAACACTGAAGCTTTCTTT. Protein product: CASSADMNTEAFF.

The chain joins TRBV5-4 to TRBJ2-3, with TRBD2 identical over 7 bases. Trimming took 4 bases from V and 6 from J; bases not matched to a gene: 8. CDR3 length: 14 residues. Germline V lookup: CDR1 SGHNT, CDR2 YYREEE (reference sequence). This CDR3 reads CASSASGVRDTQYF. CDR3 nucleotide sequence: TGTGCCAGCAGCGCAAGCGGGGTTCGGGATACGCAGTATTTT.

The chain has TRBV29-1 and TRBJ2-7; D is unresolved. Trimming stripped 3 bases from V and 7 bases from J, with 7 bases between. This CDR3 is built from 10 residues. Germline lookup yields CDR1 SQVTM and CDR2 ANQGSEA. The CDR3 sequence is CSVEFGEQYF. The CDR3 DNA is TGCAGCGTTGAGTTCGGGGAGCAGTACTTC.

The chain employs TRBV6-5 and TRBJ1-5; D unclear. The length of the CDR3 is 13 residues. CDR1 MNHEY and CDR2 SVGAGI come from the germline V gene. The ends were cut back, 7 bases at V and 5 bases at J, with 12 bases in the middle. This CDR3 reads CASTPQPHQPQHF. The CDR3 DNA follows: TGTGCCAGCACCCCACAGCCTCATCAGCCCCAGCATTTT.

The chain is built from TRBV19 and TRBJ2-7, with 7 bases lining up with TRBD1. The CDR3 is made up of 14 amino acids. Unmatched junction bases numbered 8, after V lost 5 bases and J lost 4 bases. Germline V gene data show CDR1 as LNHDA and CDR2 as SQIVND (reference sequence). CDR3 sequence reads: CASSARDSPYEQYF. CDR3 nucleotide sequence: TGTGCCAGTAGTGCCCGGGACAGCCCATACGAGCAGTACTTC.

This clone has a handful of counts. The rearrangement joins TRBV3-1 (or the pseudogene TRBV3-2) to TRBJ2-1; TRBD1 agrees at 9 bases. Germline V gives CDR1 LGHDT, CDR2 YNNKEL (reference sequence). Trimming cost V 5 bases and J 5 bases; bases outside gene matches: 7. The CDR3 runs to 15 residues. The CDR3: CASSARDREDNEQFF. CDR3 nucleotides: TGTGCCAGCAGCGCCCGGGACAGGGAAGACAATGAGCAGTTCTTC.